This TCR beta chain was recorded in a study of T cells in women clearing cervical HPV infection. Study-level points and caveats: CIN3+ cases had significantly higher TCR repertoire richness than controls, but evenness did not differ.

This CDR3 is 16 amino acids long. V dropped 3 bases and J dropped 1; count of bases not matched to a gene: 5. Germline V lookup: CDR1 LGHNA, CDR2 YNFKEQ. A remark on this clone: As yet, its antigen is unknown. The missing CDR3 end, 3 residues past where the read stops, is filled in from the germline J gene.

Profiling relied on immunoSEQ multiplex PCR, and the TCRdb table lists in-frame clones only, not all of them. The ten top clones account for 12%, within a sample of about 22,000 clones. Sequenced material: blood buffy coat. The rearrangement joins TRBV4-2 to TRBJ2-7; 11 bases map to TRBD2. The receptor's source is a woman aged 18 to 75 with a cervical HPV16 infection that either progressed to CIN3+ or cleared (not recorded which). The CDR3 region is CASSHTLAGGSYEQYF. Partial CDR3 DNA: TGTGCCAGCAGCCATACCCTAGCGGGGGGATCCTACGAG.